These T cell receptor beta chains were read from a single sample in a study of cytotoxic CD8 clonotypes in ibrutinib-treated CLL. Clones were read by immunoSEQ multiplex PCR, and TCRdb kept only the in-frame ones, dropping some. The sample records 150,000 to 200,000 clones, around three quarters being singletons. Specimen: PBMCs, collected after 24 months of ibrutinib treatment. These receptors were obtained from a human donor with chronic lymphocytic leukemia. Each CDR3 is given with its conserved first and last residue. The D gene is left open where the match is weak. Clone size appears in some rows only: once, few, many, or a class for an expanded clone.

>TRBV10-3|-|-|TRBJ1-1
TGTGCCATCAGTGACGGTATCTTGGGCACTGAAGCTTTCTTT
CAISDGILGTEAFF
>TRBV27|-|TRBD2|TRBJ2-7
TGTGCCAGCTCGGGACTAGCCCGATACGAGCAGTACTTC
CASSGLARYEQYF
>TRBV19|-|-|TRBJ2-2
TGTGCCAGTATTGCCAGTGGGAACACCGGGGAGCTGTTTTTT
CASIASGNTGELFF
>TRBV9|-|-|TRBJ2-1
TGTGCCAGCGGTGCCAACAATGAGCAGTTCTTC
CASGANNEQFF
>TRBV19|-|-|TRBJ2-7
TGTGCCAGTAGTATAGATTGGGCAGACTCCTACGAGCAGTACTTC
CASSIDWADSYEQYF
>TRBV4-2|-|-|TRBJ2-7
TGTGCCAGCAGCCAAGATACATTGTACGAGCAGTACTTC
CASSQDTLYEQYF
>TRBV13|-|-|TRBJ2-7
TGTGCCAGCAGCTTAGTACCCGGGGGCGAGCAGTACTTC
CASSLVPGGEQYF
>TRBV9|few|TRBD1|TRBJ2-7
TGTGCCAGCAGCGTAGGGGGACAGACCTACGAGCAGTACTTC
CASSVGGQTYEQYF
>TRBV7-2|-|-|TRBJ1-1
TGTGCCAGCAGCTTGGACAGAGGAGATGAAGCTTTCTTT
CASSLDRGDEAFF
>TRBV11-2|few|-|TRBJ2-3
TGTGCCAGCAGTAAAGGACAGTACACAGATACGCAGTATTTT
CASSKGQYTDTQYF
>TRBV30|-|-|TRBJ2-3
TGTGCCTGGAGCGCCAAGCGGGTTACGCAGTATTTT
CAWSAKRVTQYF
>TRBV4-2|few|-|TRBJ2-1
TGTGCCAGCAGCCAAGATCCCGGAACCACCTACAATGAGCAGTTCTTC
CASSQDPGTTYNEQFF
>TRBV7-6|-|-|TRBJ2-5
TGTGCCAGCAGCCTAGGGAACCGACGAACGGAGACCCAGTACTTC
CASSLGNRRTETQYF
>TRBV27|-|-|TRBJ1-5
TGTGCCAGCAGTTTTCGACAGGATAGCAATCAGCCCCAGCATTTT
CASSFRQDSNQPQHF
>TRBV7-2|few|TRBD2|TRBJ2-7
TGTGCCAGCAGCTCATTAGCGGGAGGGGCCTACGAGCAGTACTTC
CASSSLAGGAYEQYF
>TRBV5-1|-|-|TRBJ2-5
TGCGCCAGCAGCTTAGAGTACCAAGAGACCCAGTACTTC
CASSLEYQETQYF
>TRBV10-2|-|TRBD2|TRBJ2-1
TGCGCCAGCAGTGATGGGGGGGTGAGCGGGAGCTCCTACAATGAGCAGTTCTTC
CASSDGGVSGSSYNEQFF
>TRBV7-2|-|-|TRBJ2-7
TGTGCCAGCAGCTTTTCTACGTACGAGCAGTACTTC
CASSFSTYEQYF
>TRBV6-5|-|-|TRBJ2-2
TGTGCCAGCACCAGAAGGGGGGGAAACACCGGGGAGCTGTTTTTT
CASTRRGGNTGELFF
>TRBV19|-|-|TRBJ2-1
TGTGCCAGTACCACCACAGGGTTTTATGAGCAGTTCTTC
CASTTTGFYEQFF
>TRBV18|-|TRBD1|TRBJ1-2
TGTGCCAGCTCACGACTGTCTCCGGGACAGTTGAACTATGGCTACACCTTC
CASSRLSPGQLNYGYTF
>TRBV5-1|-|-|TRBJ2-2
TGCGCCAGCAGCTTGGGGGTCATCGACACCGGGGAGCTGTTTTTT
CASSLGVIDTGELFF
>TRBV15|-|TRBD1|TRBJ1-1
TGTGCCACCAGCAGAGATCTGACCGGGACAGGGAGCACTGAAGCTTTCTTT
CATSRDLTGTGSTEAFF
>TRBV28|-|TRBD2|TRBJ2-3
TGTGTATCGGGAGCGGGAGAACGCACAGATACGCAGTATTTT
CVSGAGERTDTQYF
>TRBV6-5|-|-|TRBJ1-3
TGTGCCAGCAGTTACCAGGGGACTGGAAACACCATATATTTT
CASSYQGTGNTIYF
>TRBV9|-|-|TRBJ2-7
TGTGCCAGCAGCGCGTTACCGAGCTCCTACGAGCAGTACTTC
CASSALPSSYEQYF
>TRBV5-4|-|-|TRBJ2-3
TGTGCCAGCAGCACCGGGATTAGGGATACGCAGTATTTT
CASSTGIRDTQYF
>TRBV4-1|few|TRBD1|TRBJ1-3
TGCGCCAGCAGCCAGGAGACAGGGTCCTCTGGAAACACCATATATTTT
CASSQETGSSGNTIYF
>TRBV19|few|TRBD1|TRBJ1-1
TGTGCCAGTAGCCTAGACAGGGAGACTGAAGCTTTCTTT
CASSLDRETEAFF
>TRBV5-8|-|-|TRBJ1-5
TGTGCCAGCAGCTTGGGACAGGACAGGCCCCAGCATTTT
CASSLGQDRPQHF
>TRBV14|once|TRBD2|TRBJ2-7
TGTGCCAGCAGCCAACTAGCGGGATCCGTGCAGTACTTC
CASSQLAGSVQYF